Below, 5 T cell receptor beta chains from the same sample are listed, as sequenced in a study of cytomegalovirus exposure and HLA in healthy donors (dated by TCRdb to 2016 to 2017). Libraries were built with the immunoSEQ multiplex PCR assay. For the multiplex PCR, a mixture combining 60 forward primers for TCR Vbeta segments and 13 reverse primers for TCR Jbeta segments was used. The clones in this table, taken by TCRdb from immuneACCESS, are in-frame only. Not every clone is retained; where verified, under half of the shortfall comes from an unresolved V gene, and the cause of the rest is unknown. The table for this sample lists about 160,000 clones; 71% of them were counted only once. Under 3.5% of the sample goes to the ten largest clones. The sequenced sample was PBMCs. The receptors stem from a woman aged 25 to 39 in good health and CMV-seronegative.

For the CDR3, the DNA is TGTGCCATCTCTTGGGACAGGGAAGAGACCCAGTACTTC. Its protein is CAISWDREETQYF. This sequence joins TRBV7-9 and TRBJ2-5; 9 bases line up with TRBD1. Germline loops: CDR1 SEHNR, CDR2 FQNEAQ (reference sequence). This CDR3 comprises 13 residues. V was pared by 10 bases and J by 3 bases, with 6 bases of the junction left unmatched. Together with reference TRBV7-9 and TRBJ2-5, the CDR3 gives the full variable domain: DTGVSQNPRHKITKRGQNVTFRCDPISEHNRLYWYRQTLGQGPEFLTYFQNEAQLEKSRLLSDRFSAERPKGSFSTLEIQRTEQGDSAMYLCAISWDREETQYFGPGTRLLVL.

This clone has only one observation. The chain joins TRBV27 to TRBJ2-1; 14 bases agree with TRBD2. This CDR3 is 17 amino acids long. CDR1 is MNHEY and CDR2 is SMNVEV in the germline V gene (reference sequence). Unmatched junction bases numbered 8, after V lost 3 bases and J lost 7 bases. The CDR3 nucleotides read TGTGCCAGCAGTTTGTTTTGGACTAGCGGGAGGATTAATGAGCAGTTCTTC. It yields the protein CASSLFWTSGRINEQFF.

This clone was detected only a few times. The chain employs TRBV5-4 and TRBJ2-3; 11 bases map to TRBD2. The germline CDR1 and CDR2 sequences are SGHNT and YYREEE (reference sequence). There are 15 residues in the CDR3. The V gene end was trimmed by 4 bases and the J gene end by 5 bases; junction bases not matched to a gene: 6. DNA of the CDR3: TGTGCCAGCAGCCCAAAACTAGCGGGGGAAGATACGCAGTATTTT. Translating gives CASSPKLAGEDTQYF.

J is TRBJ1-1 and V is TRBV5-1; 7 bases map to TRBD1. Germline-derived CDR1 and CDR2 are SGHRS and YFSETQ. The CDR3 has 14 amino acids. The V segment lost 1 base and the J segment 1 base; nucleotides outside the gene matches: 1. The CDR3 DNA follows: TGCGCCAGCAGCTTGACAGGGGAGAACACTGAAGCTTTCTTT. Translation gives CASSLTGENTEAFF.

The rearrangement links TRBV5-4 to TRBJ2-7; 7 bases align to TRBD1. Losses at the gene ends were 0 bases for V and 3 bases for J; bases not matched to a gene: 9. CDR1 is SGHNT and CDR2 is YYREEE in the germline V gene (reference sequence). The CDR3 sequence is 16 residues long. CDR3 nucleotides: TGTGCCAGCAGCTTGGGCAAAACGAGGGACAGCTACGAGCAGTACTTC. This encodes CASSLGKTRDSYEQYF.